The 17 T cell receptor beta chains below come from one sample, sequenced in a study of shared T cell receptors in the human thymus. The protocol was immunoSEQ multiplex PCR, while the TCRdb copy is restricted to in-frame clones and leaves out a portion. The sample holds over 350,000 clones, 85% to 95% seen once. Material for sequencing was thymocytes. These receptors originate from a human donor.

The DNA of the CDR3 is TGTGCCAGCAGCTTAGACGGCAGGGTGAAGTCCTACGAGCAGTACTTC. Its translation is CASSLDGRVKSYEQYF. The chain employs TRBV7-2 and TRBJ2-7; tentative D call: TRBD1 (5 bases). The CDR3 contains 16 residues. Trimming removed 1 base from V and 1 base from J, with 14 bases in between. From germline, CDR1 is SGHTA and CDR2 FQGNSA. Based on the CDR3 plus reference TRBV7-2 and TRBJ2-7, the full variable domain is GAGVSQSPSNKVTEKGKDVELRCDPISGHTALYWYRQSLGQGLEFLIYFQGNSAPDKSGLPSDRFSAERTGGSVSTLTIQRTQQEDSAVYLCASSLDGRVKSYEQYFGPGTRLTVT.

This chain uses TRBV27 with TRBJ2-6, with 12 bases aligning to TRBD1. Trimming at V came to 5 bases and at J to 0 bases, leaving 11 bases not matched to a gene. Germline V lookup: CDR1 MNHEY, CDR2 SMNVEV (reference sequence). The CDR3 totals 20 residues. In DNA, the CDR3 is TGTGCCAGCAGTCGCCGGGACAGGGGGCAAGAAAACTCTGGGGCCAACGTCCTGACTTTC. Protein: CASSRRDRGQENSGANVLTF.

The V and J genes are TRBV9 and TRBJ2-5; 7 positions match TRBD1. Germline CDR1 is SGDLS and CDR2 is YYNGEE. There are 13 residues in the CDR3. With 3 bases clipped from V and 5 bases from J, the junction kept 4 bases outside the gene matches. CDR3 DNA sequence: TGTGCCAGCAGCGAGGCAGGGGGTGAGACCCAGTACTTC. This translates into CASSEAGGETQYF.

The chain has TRBV28 and TRBJ2-1; 10 nucleotides align to TRBD2. CDR3 length: 14 amino acids. The V gene's germline CDR1 is MDHEN and CDR2 SYDVKM. The V and J ends lost 7 bases and 8 bases, in that order; junction bases with no gene match: 8. The CDR3 DNA follows: TGTGCCAGCATGGCTAGCGGGAGTGGATATGAGCAGTTCTTC. This sequence encodes CASMASGSGYEQFF.

The chain combines TRBV28 with TRBJ2-5, with 10 bases aligning to TRBD1. The CDR3 sequence is 15 residues long. Germline trimming cut 5 bases from V and 3 bases from J; bases unmatched to any gene: 6. Germline CDR1 MDHEN, CDR2 SYDVKM. This CDR3 reads CASSRQGALEETQYF. The CDR3 DNA reads as TGTGCCAGCAGTCGACAGGGGGCCCTGGAAGAGACCCAGTACTTC.

V usage is TRBV5-1 and J usage is TRBJ2-1; no firm D call. Germline loops: CDR1 SGHRS, CDR2 YFSETQ. Trimming took 4 bases from V and 6 from J, leaving 20 bases between them. CDR3 size: 16 residues. DNA for the CDR3: TGCGCCAGCAGCCAAAACCCTGAGAGGAGCGTCAATGAGCAGTTCTTC. Its protein product is CASSQNPERSVNEQFF.

The chain is built from TRBV15 and TRBJ2-6, with no clear D. CDR3 length: 17 residues. The germline V gene encodes CDR1 LNHNV and CDR2 YYDKDF (reference sequence). V was pared by 1 base and J by 0 bases, with 10 bases between. The CDR3 DNA reads TGTGCCACCAGCAGAGCCTCAGCTCTCTCTGGGGCCAACGTCCTGACTTTC. Encoded protein: CATSRASALSGANVLTF.

V gene TRBV7-2 combines with J gene TRBJ2-1, with a tentative D call TRBD2 (5 bases). Trimming took 3 bases from V and 7 from J, leaving 16 bases between them. CDR1 is SGHTA and CDR2 is FQGNSA in the germline V gene. The CDR3 has 15 amino acids. CDR3 nucleotides: TGTGCCAGCAGCTTTATTTCATTCGGGGAGAATGAGCAGTTCTTC. Amino acids: CASSFISFGENEQFF.

The sample holds a few counts of this clone. Here the CDR3 DNA reads TGCAGTGCGGCGGGGTGGGAGACCCAGTACTTC. This sequence encodes CSAAGWETQYF. The J gene is TRBJ2-5, the V gene TRBV20-1; weak D call: TRBD2 (6 bases). The CDR3 runs to 11 residues. In germline, CDR1 is DFQATT, CDR2 SNEGSKA (reference sequence). The V gene lost 6 bases and the J gene lost 5 bases, with 10 bases spanning the gap.

The genes are TRBV28 and TRBJ2-5, with TRBD1 matching 9 bases. Germline lookup yields CDR1 MDHEN and CDR2 SYDVKM. V lost 4 bases and J lost 6; bases outside the gene matches: 6. This CDR3 comprises 14 residues. The DNA of the CDR3 is TGTGCCAGCAGTTGTAGGGACAGGGTAAAGACCCAGTACTTC. Amino acid sequence: CASSCRDRVKTQYF.

This sequence joins TRBV5-1 and TRBJ2-4; 7 bases line up with TRBD1. Trimming took 5 bases from V and 4 from J; bases not matched to a gene: 6. This CDR3 comprises 14 residues. CDR1 and CDR2 from the germline V gene are SGHRS and YFSETQ. The CDR3 protein is CASSHRDRKNIQYF. The CDR3 nucleotides read TGCGCCAGCAGTCACCGGGACAGAAAAAACATTCAGTACTTC.

The CDR3 DNA sequence: TGTGCCAGCAGCCGGTCAGCGGGCCCCACAGATACGCAGTATTTT. The encoded protein is CASSRSAGPTDTQYF. The V gene is TRBV14, the J gene TRBJ2-3, with D tentatively TRBD2 (6 bases). V lost 4 bases and J lost 2, with 13 bases in between. Germline V CDR1 and CDR2: SGHDN, FVKESK. The CDR3 loop spans 15 amino acids.

CDR3 loop: CASGAQTGTYEQYF. The CDR3 bases are TGTGCTAGTGGTGCTCAAACAGGGACCTACGAGCAGTACTTC. This chain joins TRBV12-5 and TRBJ2-7; D is perhaps TRBD1 (6 bases). Germline CDR1 and CDR2: LGHNT and FRNRAP. The CDR3 contains 14 residues. The ends were cut back, 5 bases at V and 2 bases at J, with 13 bases in the middle. Full variable domain (missing parts from reference TRBV12-5 and TRBJ2-7): DARVTQTPRHKVTEMGQEVTMRCQPILGHNTVFWYRQTMMQGLELLAYFRNRAPLDDSGMPKDRFSAEMPDATLATLKIQPSEPRDSAVYFCASGAQTGTYEQYFGPGTRLTVT.

This sequence joins TRBV30 and TRBJ2-3; D is undetermined. Looked up from germline, CDR1 is GTSNPN and CDR2 is SVGIG (reference sequence). This CDR3 contains 16 residues. Trimming removed 0 bases at V and 0 bases at J, with 13 bases between. Here the CDR3 reads CAWSVQTTGSTDTQYF. The CDR3 bases are TGTGCCTGGAGTGTACAGACGACGGGTAGCACAGATACGCAGTATTTT.

This clone was found once. The chain joins TRBV25-1 to TRBJ2-7; possible D gene TRBD1, 6 bases. From germline, CDR1 is MGHDK and CDR2 SYGVNS. V was shortened by 4 bases and J by 0 bases, with 13 bases between the two germline ends. There are 15 residues in the CDR3. Here the CDR3 DNA reads TGTGCCAGCAGTGGAGGGGGAAGTGACTCCTACGAGCAGTACTTC. It is translated as CASSGGGSDSYEQYF.

This chain links TRBV28 with TRBJ2-7; 10 bases agree with TRBD1. The CDR3 spans 15 residues. The V segment lost 6 bases and the J segment 3 bases; nucleotides outside the gene matches: 8. The V gene's germline CDR1 is MDHEN and CDR2 SYDVKM. The DNA of the CDR3 is TGTGCCAGCAGGTGCGGATGGGACAGGGGCTACGAGCAGTACTTC. Amino acid sequence: CASRCGWDRGYEQYF.

A note on this clone: Distinct nucleotide sequences in the sample also encode this CDR3. The chain couples TRBV7-2 to TRBJ1-2, with D possibly matching TRBD1 (6 bases). Germline assignment: CDR1 SGHTA and CDR2 FQGNSA. V lost 6 bases and J 6 bases, leaving 14 bases between the germline ends. The CDR3 is made up of 13 amino acids. The CDR3 coding sequence is TGTGCCAGCAGTTTCCGGGGGCGGGATGGCTACACCTTC. Translated: CASSFRGRDGYTF.